The 10 T cell receptor beta chains given below trace back to one sample, sequenced in a study of shared clonotypes between healthy human individuals. Naive CD8 cells comprised CD45RO-negative, CCR7-positively selected cells, excluding terminally differentiated effector memory CD45RA+ cells. Generated by immunoSEQ multiplex PCR, the TCRdb table keeps only in-frame clones and is missing some. The sample yields approximately 1.9 million clones, over 85% seen once. Specimen: naive CD8+ T cells from PBMCs. The source of these receptors is a man aged 18-30 years in good health. Some clones in this sample may be carry-over from other donors' samples.

The chain recombines TRBV19 with TRBJ2-1; 12 bases map to TRBD2. Germline V lookup: CDR1 LNHDA, CDR2 SQIVND (reference sequence). CDR3 length: 17 amino acids. With V trimmed by 2 bases and J by 8 bases, 10 bases remained unmatched. CDR3 nucleotide sequence: TGTGCCAGTAGTATACCCATCCTAGCGGGAGGGCAGTATGAGCAGTTCTTC. It is translated as CASSIPILAGGQYEQFF.

The CDR3 DNA reads TGTGCCAGCAGTGAAATTGGGGACAGTTCCTACGAGCAGTACTTC. Translation gives CASSEIGDSSYEQYF. V and J are TRBV25-1 and TRBJ2-7, with 7 bases aligning to TRBD1. This CDR3 has 15 residues. The V gene's germline CDR1 is MGHDK and CDR2 SYGVNS. Trimming removed 2 bases from V and 1 base from J; junction bases left unmatched: 5.

J is TRBJ1-2 and V is TRBV19; D is unresolved. Germline CDR1 LNHDA, CDR2 SQIVND (reference sequence). This CDR3 comprises 16 residues. Trimming cost V 3 bases and J 7 bases, with 21 bases left between them. DNA for the CDR3: TGTGCCAGTAGTATGGGAGAGGGATCGGCAATGTCTGGCTACACCTTC. It yields the protein CASSMGEGSAMSGYTF.

This chain links TRBV6-5 with TRBJ1-1; D uncertain. V lost 0 bases and J 7 bases, leaving 9 bases between the germline ends. The germline gives CDR1 MNHEY, CDR2 SVGAGI. The CDR3 length is 13 residues. The CDR3 here is CASSYSALGEAFF. CDR3 nucleotide sequence: TGTGCCAGCAGTTACTCGGCTCTGGGTGAAGCTTTCTTT.

A word on this clone: Relative to the germline gene, one junction end is altered; a read error may explain this. The rearrangement uses TRBV7-9 and TRBJ1-5; D uncertain. The CDR3 runs 12 residues. CDR1 SEHNR and CDR2 FQNEAQ come from the germline V gene (reference sequence). CDR3 loop: CASSIAGRPQHF. As DNA, the CDR3 is TGTGCCAGCAGCATAGCGGGGAGGCCCCAGCATTTT.

The chain links TRBV11-2 to TRBJ2-5; D possibly matches TRBD1 or TRBD2 (5 bases each). Trimming removed 4 bases from V and 2 bases from J, with 11 bases in between. CDR3 length equals 14 residues. Germline CDR1 reads SGHAT; CDR2 reads FQNNGV. CDR3 nucleotides: TGTGCCAGCAGCTACCCGGGGCGTCAAGAGACCCAGTACTTC. It yields the protein CASSYPGRQETQYF.

The genes are TRBV10-3 and TRBJ2-5; 9 bases line up with TRBD2. The V gene end was trimmed by 3 bases and the J gene end by 0 bases; junction bases not matched to a gene: 2. The CDR3 has 15 amino acids. The germline V gene encodes CDR1 ENHRY and CDR2 SYGVKD. This chain's CDR3 is CAISERLADQETQYF. The CDR3 DNA follows: TGTGCCATCAGTGAAAGACTAGCGGACCAAGAGACCCAGTACTTC.

Note on this clone: Different DNA sequences within this sample yield the same CDR3. The V and J genes are TRBV7-9 and TRBJ2-7; D gene uncertain. V lost 3 bases and J 2 bases, leaving 2 bases between the germline ends. This CDR3 comprises 11 residues. Germline-derived CDR1 and CDR2 are SEHNR and FQNEAQ (reference sequence). DNA for the CDR3: TGTGCCAGCAGCTTCACCTACGAGCAGTACTTC. Translated, it gives CASSFTYEQYF.

V usage is TRBV29-1 and J usage is TRBJ2-3, with 8 bases fitting TRBD1. The germline gives CDR1 SQVTM, CDR2 ANQGSEA. V trimming: 8 bases; J trimming: 1 base; junction bases outside the gene matches: 2. This CDR3 comprises 12 residues. This chain's CDR3 is CSTTGGTDTQYF. DNA of the CDR3: TGCAGCACGACAGGGGGCACAGATACGCAGTATTTT.

The chain carries TRBV7-8 and TRBJ2-7; D could derive from TRBD1 or TRBD2 (5 bases each). The CDR3 has 14 residues. CDR1 and CDR2 (germline): SGHVS, FQNEAQ. Trimming removed 4 bases at V and 2 bases at J, with 12 bases between. This CDR3 reads CASSSGLGPYEQYF. CDR3 nucleotides: TGTGCCAGCAGCTCCGGACTGGGACCCTACGAGCAGTACTTC.